Below are 9 T cell receptor beta chains sequenced from a single sample in a study of CD8+ T cells in alopecia areata. TCR sequencing used cDNA made by reverse transcription of extracted RNA. Data came from immunoSEQ multiplex PCR; TCRdb stores just in-frame clones and leaves some out. Of about 190,000 clones in the sample, 60% are singletons; the top ten hold over 0.9%. Treatment meaning: oral pan-JAK inhibitor, 5-10 mg twice daily. The sample here was CD4+ T cells sorted from blood, taken at week 24, from a patient treated with tofacitinib. The receptors were gathered from a human donor with alopecia areata.

Here the CDR3 reads CASTPLPRGTYEQYF. CDR3 nucleotide sequence: TGTGCCAGCACCCCCCTACCGAGGGGGACCTACGAGCAGTACTTC. The J gene is TRBJ2-7, the V gene TRBV27, with D possibly being TRBD1 (6 bases). This CDR3 is built from 15 residues. With 7 bases removed from V and 2 bases from J, the gap between germline ends came to 18 bases. Per the germline V gene, CDR1 is MNHEY and CDR2 is SMNVEV (reference sequence).

V gene TRBV29-1 combines with J gene TRBJ1-2, with TRBD1 as a possible D gene (5 bases). This CDR3 contains 12 residues. V was cut by 7 bases and J by 8 bases, with 17 bases left in between. Germline V lookup: CDR1 SQVTM, CDR2 ANQGSEA. For the CDR3, the DNA is TGCAGCGCTCCTCGGGGCGGGCGCGGCTACACCTTC. As protein: CSAPRGGRGYTF.

A few counts support this clone. The chain joins TRBV19 to TRBJ2-1; TRBD2 is a possible D gene (5 bases). V gave up 0 bases and J gave up 8 bases, with 11 bases separating them. The CDR3 contains 14 residues. Germline CDR1 LNHDA, CDR2 SQIVND (reference sequence). CDR3 in DNA: TGTGCCAGTAGTATAGATAAGACTATCTATGAGCAGTTCTTC. This encodes CASSIDKTIYEQFF.

V is TRBV30 and J is TRBJ1-1; D call uncertain. The CDR3 runs to 12 residues. Germline lookup yields CDR1 GTSNPN and CDR2 SVGIG (reference sequence). V was pared by 0 bases and J by 11 bases, with 13 bases between. CDR3 protein: CAWSVFRGNAFF. The CDR3 nucleotides read TGTGCCTGGAGTGTATTCAGAGGGAATGCTTTCTTT.

The rearrangement joins TRBV11-2 to TRBJ2-7, with TRBD1 matching 9 bases. CDR1 is SGHAT, CDR2 FQNNGV, per germline. Trimming at V came to 5 bases and at J to 1 base, leaving 6 bases not matched to a gene. The CDR3 totals 15 residues. The CDR3 nucleotides read TGTGCCAGCAGCGTGACAGGGGGAAATTCCTACGAGCAGTACTTC. Amino acid sequence: CASSVTGGNSYEQYF. The full variable domain, with the rest looked up from reference TRBV11-2 and TRBJ2-7, is EAGVAQSPRYKIIEKRQSVAFWCNPISGHATLYWYQQILGQGPKLLIQFQNNGVVDDSQLPKDRFSAERLKGVDSTLKIQPAKLEDSAVYLCASSVTGGNSYEQYFGPGTRLTVT.

DNA of the CDR3: TGCAGCGTTGTCGGGGCATTGAACACCGGGGAGCTGTTTTTT. This codes for CSVVGALNTGELFF. J is TRBJ2-2 and V is TRBV29-1; D is tentatively TRBD1 or TRBD2 (5 bases each). V gave up 4 bases and J gave up 1 base, with 10 bases separating them. The CDR3 sequence is 14 residues long. Germline V gene sequence: CDR1 SQVTM, CDR2 ANQGSEA.

The chain uses TRBV9 and TRBJ2-3; the D is unclear. Deletions cut 4 bases from V and 4 bases from J, with 16 bases between. This CDR3 contains 15 residues. Germline lookup yields CDR1 SGDLS and CDR2 YYNGEE. The CDR3 reads CASSSVVALADTQYF. The CDR3 DNA follows: TGTGCCAGCAGCTCGGTCGTAGCTTTAGCAGATACGCAGTATTTT.

This clone was detected a few times. The V and J genes are TRBV5-6 and TRBJ1-2; D is unresolved. V was clipped by 5 bases and J by 4 bases, with 18 bases between them. The CDR3 contains 15 residues. Germline CDR1 is SGHDT and CDR2 is YYEEEE. CDR3 residues: CASRHDSGPGYGYTF. CDR3 DNA sequence: TGTGCCAGCAGACACGATTCCGGGCCGGGCTATGGCTACACCTTC.

V and J are TRBV4-3 and TRBJ2-5; D is unresolved. The V and J ends lost 0 bases and 2 bases respectively, with 10 bases between them. Germline V gene lookup returns CDR1 LGHNA and CDR2 YSLEER. The CDR3 consists of 15 residues. The chain's CDR3 is CASSQDRRKQETQYF. DNA of the CDR3: TGCGCCAGCAGCCAAGATCGCCGGAAACAAGAGACCCAGTACTTC.